The T cell receptor (beta chain) under discussion was sequenced for a study of Graves' ophthalmopathy and Graves' hyperthyroidism. Study results and limitations: Most clonotypes expanded in thyroid above 0.001 frequency were present in blood too.

V was cut by 7 bases and J by 0 bases, with 6 bases left in between. Germline V CDR1 and CDR2: GTSNPN, SVGIG (reference sequence). This CDR3 comprises 11 residues. As to this clonotype: Its antigen is currently unknown.

Using RNA transcripts, the TCR beta CDR3 regions were amplified. RT-PCR in the first round used HTBI primers; a second-round multiplex PCR followed. Using its own MiXCR run on the multiplex PCR reads, TCRdb lists one record per CDR3 protein. Of 580,000 or so distinct CDR3 sequences in the sample, about two fifths are singletons; the top ten hold approximately 4.1%. Researchers turned away patients with other autoimmune diseases, uncontrolled infections, pregnancy or lactation. The material sequenced was peripheral blood or thyroid tissue (not recorded which). This TCR derives from an adult man with Graves' hyperthyroidism. The V gene is TRBV30, the J gene TRBJ1-1; D unresolved. The CDR3 DNA follows: TGTGCCTTAATCATGAACACTGAAGCTTTCTTT. The encoded protein is CALIMNTEAFF.